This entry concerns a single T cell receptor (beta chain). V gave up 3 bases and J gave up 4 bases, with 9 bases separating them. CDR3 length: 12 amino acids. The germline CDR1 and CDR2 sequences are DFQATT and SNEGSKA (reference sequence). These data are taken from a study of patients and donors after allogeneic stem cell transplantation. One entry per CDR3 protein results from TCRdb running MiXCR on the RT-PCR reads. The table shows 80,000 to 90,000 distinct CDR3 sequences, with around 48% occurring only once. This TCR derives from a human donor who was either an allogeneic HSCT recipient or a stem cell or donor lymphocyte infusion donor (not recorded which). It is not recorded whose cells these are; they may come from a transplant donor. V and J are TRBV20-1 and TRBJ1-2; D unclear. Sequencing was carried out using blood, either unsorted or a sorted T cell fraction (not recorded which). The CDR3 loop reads CSASEGSYGYTF. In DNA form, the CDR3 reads TGCAGTGCTAGTGAGGGTTCCTATGGCTACACCTTC.